The 26 T cell receptor beta chains in this list originate from one sample, sequenced in a study of beta chain features in type 1 diabetes. Reverse transcription of all isolated RNA meant that expressed TCRB transcripts were sequenced. Only in-frame clones appear in the TCRdb table, and some are missing; sequencing was by immunoSEQ multiplex PCR. This table has over 120,000 clones, about 9.4% appearing once. The specimen sequenced was naive CD4+ T cells from blood. The receptors shown here come from a man between 18 and 29 years old in good health.

This clone was recorded a few times. The chain joins TRBV4-3 to TRBJ2-5, with no clear D. V was shortened by 0 bases and J by 2 bases, with 4 bases between the two germline ends. The CDR3 contains 13 residues. CDR1 is LGHNA and CDR2 is YSLEER in the germline V gene. The CDR3: CASSQDLQETQYF. The DNA of the CDR3 is TGCGCCAGCAGCCAAGATCTACAAGAGACCCAGTACTTC.

In this sample, this clone turned up a few times. The J gene is TRBJ1-2, the V gene TRBV7-2; D remains ambiguous. CDR1 is SGHTA, CDR2 FQGNSA, per germline. Trimming pared 3 bases from V and 4 bases from J, leaving 12 bases between. CDR3 length equals 14 residues. The CDR3 reads CASSFREASYGYTF. The CDR3 coding sequence is TGTGCCAGCAGCTTCCGGGAGGCGAGCTATGGCTACACCTTC.

This clone has a handful of counts. The chain joins TRBV7-8 to TRBJ1-2; the D gene is possibly TRBD1 (6 bases). Germline V CDR1 and CDR2: SGHVS, FQNEAQ. V lost 0 bases, J lost 6 bases, and 11 bases lay in between. CDR3 length equals 14 residues. CDR3 loop: CASSLALSGDGYTF. CDR3 nucleotide sequence: TGTGCCAGCAGCTTAGCGCTATCAGGGGATGGCTACACCTTC.

This chain uses TRBV6-5 with TRBJ1-4, with TRBD1 matching over 7 bases. The V gene's germline CDR1 is MNHEY and CDR2 SVGAGI. The CDR3 is 13 amino acids. Trimming at V came to 6 bases and at J to 8 bases, leaving 6 bases not matched to a gene. The CDR3 here is CASSPRDREKLFF. CDR3 DNA: TGTGCCAGCAGCCCGAGGGACAGAGAAAAACTGTTTTTT.

This clone has more than one count but fewer than ten. V usage is TRBV18 and J usage is TRBJ1-3; D ambiguous. This CDR3 has 17 amino acids. Trimming took 3 bases from V and 0 from J, leaving 15 bases between them. Looked up from germline, CDR1 is KGHSH and CDR2 is LQKENI. CDR3 loop: CASSPSARSSSGNTIYF. The CDR3 DNA is TGTGCCAGCTCACCCTCGGCGCGGTCTAGCTCTGGAAACACCATATATTTT.

The chain uses TRBV28 and TRBJ2-3; D possibly corresponds to TRBD1 (5 bases). Germline assignment: CDR1 MDHEN and CDR2 SYDVKM. CDR3 size: 15 residues. V was pared by 4 bases and J by 1 base, with 12 bases between. In nucleotides, the CDR3 is TGTGCCAGCAGTTCAACGTTCAGGGGCACAGATACGCAGTATTTT. Encoded protein: CASSSTFRGTDTQYF.

This clone was observed many times. The chain uses TRBV19 and TRBJ2-1; no firm D call. The CDR3 is made up of 13 amino acids. V lost 5 bases to trimming and J lost 6 bases, with 11 bases between them. Germline CDR1 is LNHDA and CDR2 is SQIVND (reference sequence). This CDR3 reads CASSEQYFNEQFF. CDR3 nucleotide sequence: TGTGCCAGTAGTGAACAGTACTTCAATGAGCAGTTCTTC.

The genes are TRBV4-3 and TRBJ2-7, with D maybe TRBD1 (5 bases). In germline, CDR1 is LGHNA, CDR2 YSLEER. The CDR3 contains 16 residues. Between the trimmed V and J ends, which lost 0 bases and 0 bases, there was a span of 12 bases. In DNA form, the CDR3 reads TGCGCCAGCAGCCAAGATGTCCCCGACAGCTCCTACGAGCAGTACTTC. This codes for CASSQDVPDSSYEQYF.

This clone came up a few times. This sequence joins TRBV5-6 and TRBJ1-5, with D possibly TRBD1 on 5 matching bases. The CDR3 has 15 amino acids. From germline, CDR1 is SGHDT and CDR2 YYEEEE. The V end lost 1 base, the J end lost 3 bases, and 11 bases lay between the germline ends. CDR3 in DNA: TGTGCCAGCAGCTTGTCCTCAGGGCCCAATCAGCCCCAGCATTTT. Translation: CASSLSSGPNQPQHF.

The sample holds a few counts of this clone. The chain is built from TRBV4-3 and TRBJ2-2, with TRBD2 matching over 9 bases. This CDR3 contains 19 residues. CDR1 is LGHNA, CDR2 YSLEER, per germline. V was clipped by 0 bases and J by 3 bases; unmatched bases: 11. As DNA, the CDR3 is TGCGCCAGCAGCCAAGATATGGTAGCGGGGGAGGGGGACACCGGGGAGCTGTTTTTT. This codes for CASSQDMVAGEGDTGELFF.

This clone turned up a few times. The rearrangement uses TRBV19 and TRBJ1-1; 7 bases are shared with TRBD1. The length of the CDR3 is 14 residues. The V and J ends lost 6 bases and 10 bases, in that order; junction bases with no gene match: 14. CDR1 is LNHDA, CDR2 SQIVND, per germline (reference sequence). The CDR3 sequence is CASSPGQKPGAAFF. The CDR3 coding sequence is TGTGCCAGTAGCCCGGGACAGAAACCGGGAGCAGCTTTCTTT.

The rearrangement joins TRBV7-6 to TRBJ2-5, with D hard to call. The CDR3 is made up of 13 amino acids. V dropped 1 base and J dropped 4 bases, with 7 bases sitting between them. The germline V gene has CDR1 SGHVS and CDR2 FNYEAQ. The CDR3 sequence: CASSLVPGETQYF. The DNA of the CDR3 is TGTGCCAGCAGCTTAGTTCCGGGAGAGACCCAGTACTTC.

This chain's CDR3 is CASSTDRNYGYTF. The CDR3 DNA sequence: TGTGCCAGCAGCACAGACAGGAACTATGGCTACACCTTC. The chain combines TRBV11-2 with TRBJ1-2, with D tentatively TRBD1 (6 bases). Germline-derived CDR1 and CDR2 are SGHAT and FQNNGV. With 5 bases removed from V and 2 bases from J, the gap between germline ends came to 9 bases. This CDR3 has 13 residues.

V is TRBV4-3 and J is TRBJ2-3; TRBD1 might be the D (5 bases). Trimming took off 0 bases at V and 1 base at J, with 14 bases between the two ends. The CDR3 is 17 amino acids. From germline, CDR1 is LGHNA and CDR2 YSLEER. CDR3 bases: TGCGCCAGCAGCCAAGAAGGGGCACCCTACCGCACAGATACGCAGTATTTT. It yields the protein CASSQEGAPYRTDTQYF.

In this sample, this clone turned up a few times. The rearrangement uses TRBV9 and TRBJ2-3; 7 positions agree with TRBD1. J was trimmed by 3 bases and V by 0 bases; bases with no gene match: 7. Germline V gene sequence: CDR1 SGDLS, CDR2 YYNGEE. The CDR3 covers 16 residues. CDR3 sequence reads: CASSVAGSGGTDTQYF. CDR3 DNA: TGTGCCAGCAGCGTAGCCGGGTCAGGGGGAACAGATACGCAGTATTTT.

The chain joins TRBV19 to TRBJ1-5, with D hard to call. This CDR3 contains 12 residues. In germline, CDR1 is LNHDA, CDR2 SQIVND (reference sequence). V lost 6 bases and J lost 6, with 9 bases in between. CDR3 in DNA: TGTGCCAGTAGCCCAAGAGGTCAGCCCCAGCATTTT. This gives the protein CASSPRGQPQHF. The full variable domain, rest sourced from reference TRBV19 and TRBJ1-5, is DGGITQSPKYLFRKEGQNVTLSCEQNLNHDAMYWYRQDPGQGLRLIYYSQIVNDFQKGDIAEGYSVSREKKESFPLTVTSAQKNPTAFYLCASSPRGQPQHFGDGTRLSIL.

This clone was counted a few times. The CDR3 region is CASSPPLGVEGQYF. Here the CDR3 DNA reads TGCGCCAGCAGCCCACCCTTGGGGGTGGAGGGGCAGTACTTC. The chain employs TRBV5-1 and TRBJ2-7; D is possibly TRBD2 (6 bases). Trimming left V 4 bases short and J 9 bases short, with 20 bases between. The CDR3 contains 14 residues. The V gene's germline CDR1 is SGHRS and CDR2 YFSETQ.

The chain is built from TRBV10-3 and TRBJ2-7, with D maybe TRBD2 (6 bases). In germline, CDR1 is ENHRY, CDR2 SYGVKD. Trimming shortened V by 1 base and J by 7 bases, and 11 bases separated the two germline ends. This CDR3 is built from 13 residues. CDR3 protein: CAISEYSEGEQYF. The CDR3 DNA sequence: TGTGCCATCAGTGAGTACTCGGAGGGGGAGCAGTACTTC.

This clone was counted between two and nine times. This chain links TRBV19 with TRBJ2-2; TRBD1 matches 7 bases. From germline, CDR1 is LNHDA and CDR2 SQIVND (reference sequence). The CDR3 sequence is 16 residues long. The J segment lost 0 bases and the V segment lost 4 bases, leaving 5 bases of the junction unmatched. The DNA for the CDR3 is TGTGCCAGTAGTAGAGTGGGACAGACGAACACCGGGGAGCTGTTTTTT. Translated: CASSRVGQTNTGELFF.

This clone was observed a handful of times. The V and J genes are TRBV7-2 and TRBJ2-5; the match to TRBD1 covers 9 bases. J was trimmed by 5 bases and V by 5 bases; bases with no gene match: 12. The germline CDR1 and CDR2 sequences are SGHTA and FQGNSA. The CDR3 extends over 16 amino acids. This chain's CDR3 is CASSARWTGARETQYF. The CDR3 DNA reads as TGTGCCAGCAGCGCCCGTTGGACAGGGGCTCGGGAGACCCAGTACTTC.

This clone showed up just a few times. The J gene is TRBJ1-6, the V gene TRBV7-3; tentatively, D is TRBD1 (5 bases). The ends were cut back, 5 bases at V and 10 bases at J, with 18 bases in the middle. From germline, CDR1 is SGHTA and CDR2 FQGTGA. The CDR3 is 15 amino acids. CDR3 residues: CASSPTGGRGSPLHF. The CDR3 DNA reads TGTGCCAGCAGCCCTACGGGGGGAAGAGGATCACCCCTCCACTTT.

The chain is built from TRBV6-6 and TRBJ1-5, with a possible D match to TRBD1 (6 bases). The V end lost 6 bases, the J end lost 7 bases, and 13 bases lay between the germline ends. The germline V gene encodes CDR1 MNHNY and CDR2 SVGAGI (reference sequence). This CDR3 contains 13 residues. For the CDR3, the DNA is TGTGCCAGCAGCTCGGACAGTATCCAGCCCCAGCATTTT. Translated, it gives CASSSDSIQPQHF.

This clone was seen a few times. CDR3 amino acids: CARSAPDISGANTGELFF. CDR3 nucleotide sequence: TGTGCCAGAAGTGCACCCGACATCAGCGGGGCGAACACCGGGGAGCTGTTTTTT. The chain joins TRBV5-3 to TRBJ2-2, with 7 bases fitting TRBD2. TRBV5-3 is an open reading frame whose function is uncertain. This CDR3 contains 18 residues. Trimming at V came to 5 bases and at J to 0 bases, leaving 13 bases not matched to a gene.

The chain employs TRBV6-5 and TRBJ2-7; no definite D call. Trimming took 5 bases from V and 7 from J, leaving 9 bases between them. The germline CDR1 and CDR2 sequences are MNHEY and SVGAGI. CDR3 length equals 11 residues. The CDR3 region has the DNA TGTGCCAGCAGTGAGCACAGAGAGCAGTACTTC. As protein: CASSEHREQYF.

This clone was seen only a few times. This chain connects TRBV30 to TRBJ1-1; the D is unclear. Per the germline V gene, CDR1 is GTSNPN and CDR2 is SVGIG (reference sequence). The CDR3 runs to 13 residues. V lost 3 bases and J 1 base, leaving 9 bases between the germline ends. The CDR3 is CAWRDGGNTEAFF. CDR3 nucleotide sequence: TGTGCCTGGAGAGACGGAGGGAACACTGAAGCTTTCTTT.

The chain uses TRBV29-1 and TRBJ1-4; perhaps TRBD1 as D (5 bases). CDR1 and CDR2 (germline): SQVTM, ANQGSEA. V shed 0 bases and J shed 12 bases, with 11 bases lying between them. The CDR3 sequence is 12 residues long. DNA of the CDR3: TGCAGCGTTGAAGATCAGGGCAGGGAACTGTTTTTT. Translated, it gives CSVEDQGRELFF. The complete variable domain, with remaining parts taken from reference TRBV29-1 and TRBJ1-4, reads SAVISQKPSRDICQRGTSLTIQCQVDSQVTMMFWYRQQPGQSLTLIATANQGSEATYESGFVIDKFPISRPNLTFSTLTVSNMSPEDSSIYLCSVEDQGRELFFGSGTQLSVL.